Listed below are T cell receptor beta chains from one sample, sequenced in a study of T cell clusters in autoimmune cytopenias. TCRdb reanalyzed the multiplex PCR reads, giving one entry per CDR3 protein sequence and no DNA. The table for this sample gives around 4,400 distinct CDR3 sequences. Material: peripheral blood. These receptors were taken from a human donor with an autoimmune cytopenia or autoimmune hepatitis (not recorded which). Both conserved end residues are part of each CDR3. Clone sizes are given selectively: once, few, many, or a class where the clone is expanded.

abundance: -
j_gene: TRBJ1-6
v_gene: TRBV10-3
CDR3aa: CAISDRQGASPLHF

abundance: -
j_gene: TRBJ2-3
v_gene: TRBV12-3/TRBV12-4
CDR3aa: CASSIHTDTQYF

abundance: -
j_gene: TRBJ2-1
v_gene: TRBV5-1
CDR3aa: CASSLEGSSYNEQFF

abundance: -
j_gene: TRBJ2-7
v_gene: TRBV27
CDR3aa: CASRPGPEAHEQYF

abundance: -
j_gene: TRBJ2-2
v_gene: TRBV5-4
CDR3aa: CASSSLDSGELFF

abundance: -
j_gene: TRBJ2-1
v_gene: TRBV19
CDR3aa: CASSIAGVYNEQFF

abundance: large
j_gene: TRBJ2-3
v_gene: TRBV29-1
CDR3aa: CSHKSTDTQYF

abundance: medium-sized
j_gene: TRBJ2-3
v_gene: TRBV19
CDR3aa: CASTAAGREGGDTQYF

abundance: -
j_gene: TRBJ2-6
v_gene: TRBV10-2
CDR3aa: CASSLAGSTGANVLTF

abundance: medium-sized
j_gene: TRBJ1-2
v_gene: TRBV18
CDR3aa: CASSPNLDLPGGYTF

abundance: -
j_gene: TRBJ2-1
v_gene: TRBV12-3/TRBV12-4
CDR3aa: CASTPITSVGEQFF

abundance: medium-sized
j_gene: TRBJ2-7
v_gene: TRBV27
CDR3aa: CASRRGGTADSYEQYF

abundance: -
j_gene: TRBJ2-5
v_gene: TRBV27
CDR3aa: CASSMTAYQETQYF

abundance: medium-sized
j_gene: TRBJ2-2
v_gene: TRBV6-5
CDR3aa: CASSLFGSVNTGELFF

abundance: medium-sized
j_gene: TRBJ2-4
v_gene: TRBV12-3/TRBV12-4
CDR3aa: CASSFSFQGDIQYF